Below are 20 T cell receptor beta chains sequenced from a single sample in a study of tumor-infiltrating lymphocytes in primary liver carcinoma. Production of TCR beta cDNA used 400 to 650 ng total RNA together with a constant-region primer. Researchers made the TCR beta libraries by running three nested multiplex PCR rounds with slightly modified ARM-PCR. TRBV1-TRBV30 forward primers paired with a C-beta reverse primer were used in the first two PCR rounds, which ran approximately 10 cycles each. TCRdb redid the calling of the multiplex PCR reads with MiXCR, one entry per CDR3 protein. The data contain a few hundred thousand distinct CDR3 sequences, roughly three fifths of them singletons. Germline DNA was also extracted, and blood RNA was taken from unsorted whole blood. The source material was peripheral blood. The receptors were sampled from a woman in her thirties with primary liver carcinoma and hepatitis B virus infection.

The count of this clonotype is one. This may come from a read error, since a much larger clone is one base off. The CDR3 sequence: CSVEAFKGVTQAFF. As DNA, the CDR3 is TGCAGCGTTGAAGCCTTCAAGGGGGTCACTCAAGCTTTCTTT. The gene calls are TRBV29-1 and TRBJ1-1, with D possibly being TRBD1 (6 bases). Germline CDR1 reads SQVTM; CDR2 reads ANQGSEA. The CDR3 is 14 amino acids.

This clonotype was observed at least ten times. CDR3 protein: CASSQEGGGSGELFF. For the CDR3, the DNA is TGTGCCAGCAGCCAAGAAGGGGGAGGATCCGGGGAGCTGTTTTTT. The chain joins TRBV4-2 to TRBJ2-2; D possibly matches TRBD1 or TRBD2 (6 bases each). This CDR3 has 15 residues. Germline loops: CDR1 LGHNA, CDR2 YNFKEQ. Trimming shortened V by 0 bases and J by 6 bases, and 11 bases separated the two germline ends.

To note about this clonotype: A much larger clonotype is one base distant, so this may be a read error. The chain has TRBV6-1 and TRBJ1-5; D gene ambiguous. This CDR3 has 14 amino acids. CDR1 is MNHNS, CDR2 SASEGT, per germline. Here the CDR3 DNA reads TGTGCCGGCAGTGAAGGCATCTACAATCAGCCCCAGCATTTT. As protein: CAGSEGIYNQPQHF.

The chain employs TRBV7-8 and TRBJ2-3; tentative D call: TRBD2 (6 bases). Germline V lookup: CDR1 SGHVS, CDR2 FQNEAQ. Between the trimmed V and J ends, which lost 6 bases and 2 bases, there was a span of 15 bases. The CDR3 loop spans 15 amino acids. CDR3 amino acids: CASRRVAVNTDTQYF. Written as DNA, the CDR3 is TGTGCCAGCAGGAGGGTAGCGGTTAACACAGATACGCAGTATTTT.

This rearrangement joins TRBV5-8 to TRBJ2-3; TRBD2 might be the D (5 bases). The germline V and J ends were trimmed by 7 bases and 2 bases, with 14 bases remaining between them. This CDR3 spans 14 amino acids. Per germline, CDR1 SGHTS and CDR2 YDEGEE. CDR3 nucleotides: TGTGCCAGCCCGAGGGTAGAAATCACAGATACGCAGTATTTT. Translating it yields CASPRVEITDTQYF.

In this sample, this clonotype turned up a few times. V usage is TRBV29-1 and J usage is TRBJ2-7; perhaps TRBD2 as D (5 bases). Trimming stripped 6 bases from V and 4 bases from J, with 16 bases between. Germline V CDR1 and CDR2: SQVTM, ANQGSEA. The CDR3 totals 13 residues. Here the CDR3 reads CSVRGLGGYEQYF. The DNA for the CDR3 is TGCAGCGTCCGCGGGCTAGGTGGGTACGAGCAGTACTTC.

The chain couples TRBV12-3 or TRBV12-4 to TRBJ2-3; a weak D match, TRBD1 (5 bases). V was cut by 5 bases and J by 2 bases, with 14 bases left in between. The CDR3 extends over 15 amino acids. Here the CDR3 reads CASSLTGSDTDTQYF. Here the CDR3 DNA reads TGTGCCAGCAGTCTCACAGGATCCGACACAGATACGCAGTATTTT.

With respect to this clonotype: In this CDR3 the conserved last residue, phenylalanine or tryptophan, is missing, so a read error is likely. The genes are TRBV6-2 or TRBV6-3 and TRBJ1-2; 7 nucleotides match TRBD1. The germline V gene has CDR1 MNHEY and CDR2 SVGEGT. Losses at the gene ends were 6 bases for V and 6 bases for J; bases not matched to a gene: 10. The CDR3 length is 14 residues. The CDR3 DNA follows: TGTGCCAGCAGGGCGAGACAGGGAATGAATGGCTACACCATC. It specifies CASRARQGMNGYTI.

A remark on this clonotype: This is likely a read error, given that the CDR3 carries no conserved phenylalanine or tryptophan at its end. V and J are TRBV11-3 and TRBJ2-5; D is unresolved. Trimming shortened V by 2 bases and J by 5 bases, and 12 bases separated the two germline ends. The CDR3 contains 14 residues. The germline CDR1 and CDR2 sequences are SGHNT and YENEEA. CDR3 sequence: CASSLTTVGETQYP. The DNA for the CDR3 is TGTGCCAGCAGCTTAACTACGGTAGGGGAGACCCAGTACCCC.

The gene calls are TRBV30 and TRBJ1-2; 9 bases are a match to TRBD1. Per germline, CDR1 GTSNPN and CDR2 SVGIG (reference sequence). This CDR3 has 13 amino acids. After removal of 3 bases from V and 12 bases from J, the junction contained 11 bases not matched to a gene. DNA of the CDR3: TGTGCCTGGAGGGATACAGGGGGCGGCGGCCACACCTTC. It translates to CAWRDTGGGGHTF.

With respect to this clonotype: The junction does not match germline at one end; this may be a read error. The chain recombines TRBV12-3 or TRBV12-4 with TRBJ2-1; the D is unclear. This CDR3 comprises 15 residues. CDR3 in DNA: TGTGCCAGTACCGTGGTAGGCCGCTCCTACAATGAGCACTTCTTC. This encodes CASTVVGRSYNEHFF.

About this clonotype: A much larger clone differs from this one at a single base, so this may be a read error. This rearrangement joins TRBV12-3 or TRBV12-4 to TRBJ2-7; D gene unclear. Trimming stripped 2 bases from V and 3 bases from J, with 20 bases between. This CDR3 has 17 residues. The CDR3 DNA is TGTGCCAGCAGTTTAAGGTCCCGACAACTCAACTACTACGAGCAGTACTTC. This translates into CASSLRSRQLNYYEQYF.

This clonotype showed up just a few times. The chain couples TRBV4-1 to TRBJ1-6; D is undetermined. CDR1 and CDR2 (germline): MGHRA, YSYEKL. This CDR3 region has 16 residues. V lost 4 bases and J lost 5, with 15 bases in between. Here the CDR3 reads CASSLTGPGNNSPLHF. CDR3 bases: TGCGCCAGCAGCCTAACGGGCCCAGGAAATAATTCACCCCTCCACTTT.

Worth noting for this clonotype: At one end the junction does not follow the germline gene, possibly because of a read error. The J gene is TRBJ2-6, the V gene TRBV4-2; 8 bases are shared with TRBD2. The CDR3 is made up of 20 amino acids. Germline lookup yields CDR1 LGHNA and CDR2 YNFKEQ. CDR3 nucleotide sequence: TGTGCCAACAGCCGAGATCTTAACCAGGCGGGAGGCTTTGGGGCCAACGTCCTGACTTTC. Translated, it gives CANSRDLNQAGGFGANVLTF.

This clonotype was recorded a few times. The chain combines TRBV6-5 with TRBJ2-4; D possibly corresponds to TRBD2 (5 bases). Trimming shortened V by 5 bases and J by 2 bases, and 10 bases separated the two germline ends. Per germline, CDR1 MNHEY and CDR2 SVGAGI. The CDR3 sequence is 14 residues long. CDR3 protein: CASSRLLSKNIQYF. CDR3 nucleotide sequence: TGTGCCAGCAGTCGACTACTGTCCAAAAACATTCAGTACTTC.

This clonotype showed up just a few times. V usage is TRBV14 and J usage is TRBJ1-3; 8 bases are a match to TRBD1. The V gene's germline CDR1 is SGHDN and CDR2 FVKESK. The CDR3 extends over 19 amino acids. The J segment lost 2 bases and the V segment lost 0 bases, leaving 12 bases of the junction unmatched. The CDR3 DNA follows: TGTGCCAGCAGCCAAGACGGGACAGGTGCCAGGGGACCTGGAAACACCATATATTTT. This codes for CASSQDGTGARGPGNTIYF.

With regard to this clonotype: As the CDR3 is not closed by the conserved phenylalanine or tryptophan, this likely results from a read error. V is TRBV11-2 and J is TRBJ2-3, with TRBD1 matching 9 bases. CDR1 is SGHAT and CDR2 is FQNNGV in the germline V gene. CDR3 size: 18 residues. Here the CDR3 reads CASTLVPLGTGNTDTQYS. The CDR3 region has the DNA TGTGCCAGCACCTTAGTTCCCCTCGGGACAGGGAACACAGATACGCAGTATTCT.

There are a few counts of this clonotype. This chain links TRBV5-4 with TRBJ2-7, with D possibly matching TRBD2 (6 bases). In germline, CDR1 is SGHNT, CDR2 YYREEE (reference sequence). Deletions cut 3 bases from V and 3 bases from J, with 16 bases between. The CDR3 totals 15 residues. CDR3 sequence (DNA): TGTGCCAGCAGCTGGGGGGACGTAAGGAGCTACGAGCAGTACTTC. Translating gives CASSWGDVRSYEQYF.

Note on this clonotype: One end of the junction fails to match germline, which may point to a read error. The chain recombines TRBV12-3 or TRBV12-4 with TRBJ1-2, with D possibly being TRBD1 (6 bases). This CDR3 has 14 amino acids. The CDR3, as DNA: TGTGCCACCAGTAGAGGGGGGTTAAACTACGGCTACACCTTC. Amino acid sequence: CATSRGGLNYGYTF.

This clonotype was recorded at least ten times. The chain carries TRBV6-6 and TRBJ1-2, with TRBD1 as a possible D gene (5 bases). The CDR3 extends over 14 amino acids. V lost 4 bases, J lost 4 bases, and 13 bases lay in between. Germline V gives CDR1 MNHNY, CDR2 SVGAGI (reference sequence). For the CDR3, the DNA is TGTGCCAGCAGTTCGAGACAGAGAGTCTATGGCTACACCTTC. Its translation: CASSSRQRVYGYTF.